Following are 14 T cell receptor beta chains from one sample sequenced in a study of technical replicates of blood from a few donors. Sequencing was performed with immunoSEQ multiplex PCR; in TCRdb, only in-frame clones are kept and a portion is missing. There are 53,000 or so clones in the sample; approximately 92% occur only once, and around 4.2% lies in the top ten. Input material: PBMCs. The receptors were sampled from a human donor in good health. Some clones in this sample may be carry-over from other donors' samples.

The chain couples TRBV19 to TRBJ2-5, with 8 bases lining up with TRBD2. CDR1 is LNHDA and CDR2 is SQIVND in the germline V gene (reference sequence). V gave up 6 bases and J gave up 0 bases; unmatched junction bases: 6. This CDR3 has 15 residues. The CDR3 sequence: CASRDRGGYQETQYF. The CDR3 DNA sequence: TGTGCCAGTAGAGATCGGGGGGGGTACCAAGAGACCCAGTACTTC. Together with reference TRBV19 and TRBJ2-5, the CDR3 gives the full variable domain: DGGITQSPKYLFRKEGQNVTLSCEQNLNHDAMYWYRQDPGQGLRLIYYSQIVNDFQKGDIAEGYSVSREKKESFPLTVTSAQKNPTAFYLCASRDRGGYQETQYFGPGTRLLVL.

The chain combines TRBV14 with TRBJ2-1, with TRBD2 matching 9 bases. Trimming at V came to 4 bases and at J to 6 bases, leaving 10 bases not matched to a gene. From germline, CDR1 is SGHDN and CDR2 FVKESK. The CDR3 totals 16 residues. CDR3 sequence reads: CASSRQPGLALNEQFF. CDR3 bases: TGTGCCAGCAGCCGCCAACCGGGACTAGCTCTCAATGAGCAGTTCTTC.

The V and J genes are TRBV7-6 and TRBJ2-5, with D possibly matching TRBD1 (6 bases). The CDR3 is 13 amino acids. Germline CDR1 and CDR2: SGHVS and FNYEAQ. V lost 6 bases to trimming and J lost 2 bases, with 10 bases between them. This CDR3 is CASRATGQETQYF. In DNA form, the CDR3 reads TGTGCCAGCAGAGCTACAGGGCAAGAGACCCAGTACTTC.

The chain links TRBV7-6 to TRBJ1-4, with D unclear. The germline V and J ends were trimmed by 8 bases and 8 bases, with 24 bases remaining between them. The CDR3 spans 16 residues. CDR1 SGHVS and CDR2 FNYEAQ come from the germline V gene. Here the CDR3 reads CASSPRGVAGGEKLFF. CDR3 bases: TGTGCCAGCTCCCCCCGTGGAGTAGCCGGAGGGGAAAAACTGTTTTTT.

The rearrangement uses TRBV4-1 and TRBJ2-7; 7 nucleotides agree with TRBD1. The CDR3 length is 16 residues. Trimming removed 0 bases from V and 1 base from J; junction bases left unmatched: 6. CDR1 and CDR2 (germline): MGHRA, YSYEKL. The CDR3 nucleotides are TGCGCCAGCAGCCAAGATTTCCCAGGGGGATCCTACGAGCAGTACTTC. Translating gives CASSQDFPGGSYEQYF.

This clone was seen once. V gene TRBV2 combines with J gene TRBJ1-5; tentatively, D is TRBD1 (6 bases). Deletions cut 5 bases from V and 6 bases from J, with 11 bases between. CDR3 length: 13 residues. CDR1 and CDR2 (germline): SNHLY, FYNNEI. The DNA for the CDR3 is TGTGCCAGCAGTCCACAGGGCCCTCAGCCCCAGCATTTT. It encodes CASSPQGPQPQHF.

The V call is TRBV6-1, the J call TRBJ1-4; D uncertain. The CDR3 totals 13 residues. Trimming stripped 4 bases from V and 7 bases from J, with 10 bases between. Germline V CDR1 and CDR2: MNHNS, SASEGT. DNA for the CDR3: TGTGCCAGCAGTGGTGAGATTAGTGAAAAACTGTTTTTT. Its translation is CASSGEISEKLFF.

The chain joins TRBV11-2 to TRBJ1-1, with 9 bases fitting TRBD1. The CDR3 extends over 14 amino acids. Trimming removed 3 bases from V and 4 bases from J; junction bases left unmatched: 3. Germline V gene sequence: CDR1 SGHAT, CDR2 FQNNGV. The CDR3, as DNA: TGTGCCAGCAGCTTCAACAGGGGGCTCACTGAAGCTTTCTTT. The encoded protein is CASSFNRGLTEAFF.

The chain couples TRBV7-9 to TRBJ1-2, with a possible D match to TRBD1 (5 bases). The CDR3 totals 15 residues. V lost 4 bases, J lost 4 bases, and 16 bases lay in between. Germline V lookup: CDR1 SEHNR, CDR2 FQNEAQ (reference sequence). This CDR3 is CASSSPLDTAYGYTF. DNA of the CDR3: TGTGCCAGCAGCTCCCCCCTGGACACCGCCTATGGCTACACCTTC.

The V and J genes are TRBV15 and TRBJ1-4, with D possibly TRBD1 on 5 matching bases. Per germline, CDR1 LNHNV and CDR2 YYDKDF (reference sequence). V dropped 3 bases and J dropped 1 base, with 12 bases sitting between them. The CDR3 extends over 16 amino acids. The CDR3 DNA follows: TGTGCCACCAGCAGCCCAGCGGGACGAACTAATGAAAAACTGTTTTTT. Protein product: CATSSPAGRTNEKLFF.

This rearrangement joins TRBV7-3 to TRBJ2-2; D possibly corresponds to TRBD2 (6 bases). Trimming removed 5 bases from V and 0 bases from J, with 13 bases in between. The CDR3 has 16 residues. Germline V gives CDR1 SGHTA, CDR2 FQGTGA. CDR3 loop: CASSRLGGTNTGELFF. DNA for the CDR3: TGTGCCAGCAGCCGACTGGGGGGTACGAACACCGGGGAGCTGTTTTTT.

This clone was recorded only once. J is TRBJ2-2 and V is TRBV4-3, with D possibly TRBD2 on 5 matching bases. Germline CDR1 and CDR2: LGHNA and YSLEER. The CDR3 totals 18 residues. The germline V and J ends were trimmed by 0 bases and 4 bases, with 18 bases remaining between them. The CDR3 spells CASSQDSMTGIGTGELFF. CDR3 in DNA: TGCGCCAGCAGCCAAGATTCGATGACGGGAATTGGCACCGGGGAGCTGTTTTTT.

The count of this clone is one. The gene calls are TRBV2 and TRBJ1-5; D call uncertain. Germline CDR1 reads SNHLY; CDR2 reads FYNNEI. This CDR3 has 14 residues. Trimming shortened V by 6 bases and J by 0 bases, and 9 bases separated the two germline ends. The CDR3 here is CASRESVSNQPQHF. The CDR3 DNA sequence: TGTGCCAGCAGGGAGAGCGTTAGCAATCAGCCCCAGCATTTT.

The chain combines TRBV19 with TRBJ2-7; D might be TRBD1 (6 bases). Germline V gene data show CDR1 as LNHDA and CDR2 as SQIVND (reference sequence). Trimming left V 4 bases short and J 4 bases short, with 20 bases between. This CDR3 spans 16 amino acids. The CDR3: CASSTTYRLQGYEQYF. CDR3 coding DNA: TGTGCCAGTAGTACGACATACAGGCTCCAGGGGTACGAGCAGTACTTC.